These 23 T cell receptor beta chains came from one sample sequenced in a study of T cells after yellow fever vaccination. TCRdb re-derived calls from the 5' RACE reads in MiXCR, one entry per CDR3 protein. The sample holds around 310,000 distinct CDR3 sequences; 3% to 4.5% are singletons and the top ten take roughly a quarter. The sample in question was PBMCs, obtained 5 days after the yellow fever booster vaccination. The receptors here all came from a man aged 18 to 30 who received the YFV17D yellow fever vaccine.

This clonotype has a handful of counts. The chain joins TRBV10-3 to TRBJ2-3; 8 bases align to TRBD2. With V trimmed by 8 bases and J by 2 bases, 6 bases remained unmatched. In germline, CDR1 is ENHRY, CDR2 SYGVKD. The CDR3 totals 14 residues. CDR3 DNA sequence: TGTGCCATCGGGGTAGCGGGGAACACAGATACGCAGTATTTT. This encodes CAIGVAGNTDTQYF.

The V and J genes are TRBV2 and TRBJ2-7; TRBD1 agrees at 12 bases. V lost 6 bases and J lost 5; bases outside the gene matches: 5. The CDR3 spans 14 residues. The V gene's germline CDR1 is SNHLY and CDR2 FYNNEI. Written as DNA, the CDR3 is TGTGCCAGCAGAACGGGACAGGGGGCCCACGAGCAGTACTTC. Protein: CASRTGQGAHEQYF.

This clonotype was counted at least ten times. The chain combines TRBV7-9 with TRBJ2-4, with D perhaps TRBD1 or TRBD2 (5 bases each). Germline CDR1 SEHNR, CDR2 FQNEAQ (reference sequence). Trimming removed 3 bases at V and 6 bases at J, with 21 bases between. This CDR3 spans 17 amino acids. In nucleotides, the CDR3 is TGTGCCAGCAGCTTGACCGGGGCGCCGGCTGGAAGAAACATTCAGTACTTC. Translating it yields CASSLTGAPAGRNIQYF.

This sequence joins TRBV5-4 and TRBJ2-5; D tentatively fits TRBD1 or TRBD2 (5 bases each). CDR1 and CDR2 (germline): SGHNT, YYREEE (reference sequence). This CDR3 has 17 amino acids. Trimming shortened V by 0 bases and J by 4 bases, and 19 bases separated the two germline ends. The CDR3 nucleotides are TGTGCCAGCAGCTTGGTGCCAGCAGGGTTTCGGGGAGAGACCCAGTACTTC. Protein: CASSLVPAGFRGETQYF.

The chain carries TRBV28 and TRBJ2-5, with TRBD2 matching 8 bases. Germline V gene data show CDR1 as MDHEN and CDR2 as SYDVKM. Losses at the gene ends were 2 bases for V and 5 bases for J; bases not matched to a gene: 7. The CDR3 spans 15 residues. CDR3 nucleotides: TGTGCCAGCAGTTTAGCCGGGGGGGGTCGGGAGACCCAGTACTTC. This codes for CASSLAGGGRETQYF. Full variable domain (outside the CDR3, taken from reference TRBV28 and TRBJ2-5): DVKVTQSSRYLVKRTGEKVFLECVQDMDHENMFWYRQDPGLGLRLIYFSYDVKMKEKGDIPEGYSVSREKKERFSLILESASTNQTSMYLCASSLAGGGRETQYFGPGTRLLVL.

This clonotype was observed many times. V usage is TRBV7-9 and J usage is TRBJ1-1; no definite D call. The V gene's germline CDR1 is SEHNR and CDR2 FQNEAQ (reference sequence). Trimming removed 5 bases from V and 0 bases from J, with 13 bases in between. The CDR3 loop spans 15 amino acids. In DNA, the CDR3 is TGTGCCAGCAGCGAAGGAGTAACCATGAACACTGAAGCTTTCTTT. The encoded protein is CASSEGVTMNTEAFF. The variable domain in full, completed from reference TRBV7-9 and TRBJ1-1, reads DTGVSQNPRHKITKRGQNVTFRCDPISEHNRLYWYRQTLGQGPEFLTYFQNEAQLEKSRLLSDRFSAERPKGSFSTLEIQRTEQGDSAMYLCASSEGVTMNTEAFFGQGTRLTVV.

This clonotype was counted only a few times. This chain links TRBV4-1 with TRBJ2-3; 7 nucleotides agree with TRBD1. This CDR3 comprises 17 residues. The V and J ends lost 0 bases and 0 bases, in that order; junction bases with no gene match: 6. Germline V gene lookup returns CDR1 MGHRA and CDR2 YSYEKL. CDR3 sequence: CASSQDEDRASTDTQYF. The CDR3 bases are TGCGCCAGCAGCCAAGATGAAGACAGGGCAAGCACAGATACGCAGTATTTT.

This clonotype has ten or more counts. The chain has TRBV5-5 and TRBJ1-3; D not resolved. Germline assignment: CDR1 SGHKS and CDR2 YYEKEE (reference sequence). Trimming removed 0 bases from V and 0 bases from J, with 7 bases in between. The CDR3 totals 15 residues. For the CDR3, the DNA is TGTGCCAGCAGCTTGGAGGCAGTCTCTGGAAACACCATATATTTT. Its translation is CASSLEAVSGNTIYF.

This clonotype has ten or more counts. The CDR3 protein is CASSLVREQYF. DNA of the CDR3: TGTGCCAGCAGCTTGGTGCGGGAGCAGTACTTC. The rearrangement links TRBV5-6 to TRBJ2-7, with unresolved D. The germline gives CDR1 SGHDT, CDR2 YYEEEE. V lost 0 bases, J lost 7 bases, and 5 bases lay in between. This CDR3 has 11 residues.

The rearrangement joins TRBV6-5 to TRBJ1-2; TRBD1 is a possible D gene (6 bases). The germline CDR1 and CDR2 sequences are MNHEY and SVGAGI. The CDR3 has 13 amino acids. V gave up 6 bases and J gave up 2 bases, with 10 bases separating them. Here the CDR3 DNA reads TGTGCCAGCAGATCCGGGACAAACTATGGCTACACCTTC. Amino acid sequence: CASRSGTNYGYTF.

This clonotype was counted only a few times. The CDR3 loop is CASSPLPNGPLSGANVLTF. The CDR3 DNA reads as TGTGCCAGCAGCCCACTCCCCAACGGGCCCCTCTCTGGGGCCAACGTCCTGACTTTC. V gene TRBV4-2 combines with J gene TRBJ2-6; D gene uncertain. Germline V lookup: CDR1 LGHNA, CDR2 YNFKEQ. V was clipped by 4 bases and J by 0 bases, with 19 bases between them. The CDR3 loop spans 19 amino acids.

The chain joins TRBV7-3 to TRBJ2-3; D may correspond to TRBD1 or TRBD2 (5 bases each). Germline values: CDR1 SGHTA, CDR2 FQGTGA. The CDR3 spans 15 residues. V was cut by 4 bases and J by 5 bases, with 16 bases left in between. The CDR3 reads CASSSYGANGDTQYF. The CDR3 coding sequence is TGTGCCAGCAGCTCCTACGGGGCCAATGGAGATACGCAGTATTTT.

There are a few counts of this clonotype. The chain couples TRBV25-1 to TRBJ1-3; D ambiguous. Germline V gives CDR1 MGHDK, CDR2 SYGVNS. This CDR3 is built from 13 residues. Trimming took off 6 bases at V and 0 bases at J, with 6 bases between the two ends. In DNA, the CDR3 is TGTGCCAGCAGAGAGAGCTCTGGAAACACCATATATTTT. It codes for CASRESSGNTIYF.

This clonotype was detected a few times. V is TRBV29-1 and J is TRBJ2-3, with D possibly TRBD2 on 6 matching bases. Germline V CDR1 and CDR2: SQVTM, ANQGSEA. The CDR3 consists of 14 residues. The V end was cut by 4 bases, the J end by 2 bases, with 13 bases between. CDR3 nucleotides: TGCAGCGTTGCCTGGGCGGGAACCACAGATACGCAGTATTTT. Amino acids: CSVAWAGTTDTQYF.

This clonotype was seen only a few times. This sequence joins TRBV14 and TRBJ2-1; D gene ambiguous. The V end was cut by 1 base, the J end by 12 bases, with 13 bases between. Germline V gene lookup returns CDR1 SGHDN and CDR2 FVKESK. The CDR3 consists of 13 residues. CDR3 coding DNA: TGTGCCAGCAGCCAAGTAGATCACGACCTGCAGTTCTTC. It translates to CASSQVDHDLQFF.

The CDR3 DNA reads as TGTGCCAGCAGTCGACAGGGGGCGCGGGAAAAACTGTTTTTT. This encodes CASSRQGAREKLFF. The chain is built from TRBV12-3 or TRBV12-4 and TRBJ1-4; 10 nucleotides align to TRBD1. There are 14 residues in the CDR3. V shed 5 bases, J shed 8 bases, and the junction held 5 bases outside the gene matches.

This clonotype showed up many times. The V and J genes are TRBV7-9 and TRBJ2-7; TRBD1 or TRBD2 may be the D gene (5 bases each). The germline CDR1 and CDR2 sequences are SEHNR and FQNEAQ (reference sequence). V shed 4 bases and J shed 0 bases, with 7 bases lying between them. This CDR3 comprises 13 residues. Here the CDR3 reads CASSYGASYEQYV. CDR3 nucleotide sequence: TGTGCCAGCAGCTACGGGGCCTCCTACGAGCAGTACGTC.

Many counts were recorded for this clonotype. This chain joins TRBV4-3 and TRBJ1-4; a weak D match, TRBD1 (6 bases). The CDR3 consists of 15 residues. The V gene's germline CDR1 is LGHNA and CDR2 YSLEER. The ends were cut back, 3 bases at V and 8 bases at J, with 16 bases in the middle. The CDR3 DNA follows: TGCGCCAGCAGCCACCGACAGGTTCCGGAGGAAAAACTGTTTTTT. Residues: CASSHRQVPEEKLFF.

The V call is TRBV3-1, the J call TRBJ2-1; D is unresolved. The CDR3 is 13 residues long. Germline V lookup: CDR1 LGHDT, CDR2 YNNKEL (reference sequence). V shed 0 bases and J shed 6 bases, with 6 bases lying between them. CDR3 residues: CASSQEGFNEQFF. DNA for the CDR3: TGTGCCAGCAGCCAAGAAGGATTCAATGAGCAGTTCTTC.

The rearrangement joins TRBV7-8 to TRBJ2-3; perhaps D is TRBD1 or TRBD2 (6 bases each). V lost 4 bases and J lost 4, with 15 bases in between. This CDR3 region has 15 residues. Germline V gene sequence: CDR1 SGHVS, CDR2 FQNEAQ. The CDR3 DNA sequence: TGTGCCAGCAGCTCCCAAGGGGGGATTGCAGATACGCAGTATTTT. Its protein is CASSSQGGIADTQYF.

This clonotype was recorded a few times. The chain is built from TRBV28 and TRBJ2-7; 14 bases map to TRBD2. The germline V gene has CDR1 MDHEN and CDR2 SYDVKM. This CDR3 region has 15 residues. Trimming cost V 10 bases and J 0 bases; bases outside gene matches: 5. CDR3 nucleotide sequence: TGTGCCACGGGACTAGCGGGGGAGGCCTCCTACGAGCAGTACGTC. Residues: CATGLAGEASYEQYV.

This clonotype was counted many times. This rearrangement joins TRBV5-1 to TRBJ2-1; 7 positions match TRBD1. Unmatched junction bases numbered 10, after V lost 0 bases and J lost 7 bases. CDR3 length equals 16 residues. Germline V CDR1 and CDR2: SGHRS, YFSETQ. Written as DNA, the CDR3 is TGCGCCAGCAGCTTGGCCGAGGGACAGTTAGGGAATGAGCAGTTCTTC. Amino acid sequence: CASSLAEGQLGNEQFF.

This sequence joins TRBV7-9 and TRBJ2-7; a weak D match, TRBD2 (5 bases). The germline V gene has CDR1 SEHNR and CDR2 FQNEAQ (reference sequence). The CDR3 contains 13 residues. V was pared by 5 bases and J by 2 bases, with 10 bases between. This chain's CDR3 is CASSAGLPYEQYF. The CDR3 nucleotides read TGTGCCAGCAGCGCAGGACTTCCCTACGAGCAGTACTTC. Full variable domain (remainder filled in from reference TRBV7-9 and TRBJ2-7): DTGVSQNPRHKITKRGQNVTFRCDPISEHNRLYWYRQTLGQGPEFLTYFQNEAQLEKSRLLSDRFSAERPKGSFSTLEIQRTEQGDSAMYLCASSAGLPYEQYFGPGTRLTVT.